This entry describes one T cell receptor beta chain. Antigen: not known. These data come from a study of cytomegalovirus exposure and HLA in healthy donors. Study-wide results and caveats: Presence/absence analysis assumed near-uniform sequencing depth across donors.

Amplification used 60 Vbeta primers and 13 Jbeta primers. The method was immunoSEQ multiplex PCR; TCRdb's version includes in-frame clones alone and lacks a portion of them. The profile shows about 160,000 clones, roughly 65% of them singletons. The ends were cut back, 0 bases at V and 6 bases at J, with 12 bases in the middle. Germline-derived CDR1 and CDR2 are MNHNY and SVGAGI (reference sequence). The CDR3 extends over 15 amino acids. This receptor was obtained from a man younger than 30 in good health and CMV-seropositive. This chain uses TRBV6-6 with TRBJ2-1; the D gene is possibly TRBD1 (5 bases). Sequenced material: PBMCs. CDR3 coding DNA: TGTGCCAGCAGTTACTCCCTCGACAGAAGCAATGAGCAGTTCTTC. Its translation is CASSYSLDRSNEQFF.